The 23 T cell receptor beta chains given below trace back to one sample, sequenced in a study of T cells after yellow fever vaccination. TCRdb re-analysed the 5' RACE reads in MiXCR, keeping a single row per CDR3 protein. The top ten hold just under 25% of the sample, which has 250,000 to 400,000 distinct CDR3 sequences, about 4% seen once. The material sequenced was PBMCs, taken 5 days after the yellow fever booster vaccination. These receptor sequences come from a man aged 18 to 35 who received the YFV17D yellow fever vaccine.

This clonotype was detected ten times or more. The V call is TRBV5-1, the J call TRBJ1-1, with TRBD1 matching 8 bases. From germline, CDR1 is SGHRS and CDR2 YFSETQ. The CDR3 is 13 residues long. J gave up 4 bases and V 4 bases, and 3 bases lay outside the gene matches. The CDR3 is CASSEGQATEAFF. Here the CDR3 DNA reads TGCGCCAGCAGCGAGGGACAGGCCACTGAAGCTTTCTTT.

This rearrangement joins TRBV7-2 to TRBJ2-4; D uncertain. Deletions cut 8 bases from V and 7 bases from J, with 9 bases between. CDR1 and CDR2 from the germline V gene are SGHTA and FQGNSA. This CDR3 contains 11 residues. The CDR3: CASGRKNIQYF. In nucleotides, the CDR3 is TGTGCCAGCGGGCGAAAGAACATTCAGTACTTC.

This clonotype was counted a few times. V and J are TRBV7-2 and TRBJ2-2, with 9 bases lining up with TRBD2. CDR1 is SGHTA, CDR2 FQGNSA, per germline. V lost 2 bases to trimming and J lost 7 bases; unmatched junction nucleotides: 8. The length of the CDR3 is 16 residues. CDR3 sequence reads: CASSLWPAGGGGELFF. The CDR3 DNA reads TGTGCCAGCAGCTTATGGCCAGCGGGGGGTGGCGGGGAGCTGTTTTTT.

This clonotype was observed a few times. The chain is built from TRBV5-1 and TRBJ2-7; D perhaps matches TRBD1 (6 bases). The V and J ends lost 0 bases and 5 bases respectively, with 9 bases between them. Looked up from germline, CDR1 is SGHRS and CDR2 is YFSETQ. The CDR3 spans 13 residues. The CDR3 loop reads CASSLAGADEQYF. The CDR3 coding sequence is TGCGCCAGCAGCTTGGCAGGGGCGGACGAGCAGTACTTC.

This clonotype was recorded many times. V is TRBV9 and J is TRBJ2-5; D may be TRBD1 or TRBD2 (5 bases each). V was pared by 4 bases and J by 4 bases, with 14 bases between. The CDR3 covers 14 residues. The V gene's germline CDR1 is SGDLS and CDR2 YYNGEE. The CDR3 loop is CASSRGGPSETQYF. The CDR3 region has the DNA TGTGCCAGCAGCCGGGGCGGGCCGTCAGAGACCCAGTACTTC.

This clonotype was counted between two and nine times. V usage is TRBV4-3 and J usage is TRBJ2-5, with TRBD1 matching 10 bases. Germline CDR1 is LGHNA and CDR2 is YSLEER. V shed 3 bases and J 5 bases; nucleotides not matched to a gene: 3. The CDR3 covers 14 residues. The CDR3 loop reads CASSQTGGEETQYF. The CDR3 bases are TGCGCCAGCAGCCAGACAGGGGGCGAGGAGACCCAGTACTTC.

This clonotype turned up a few times. The chain employs TRBV24-1 and TRBJ2-2; tentative D call: TRBD1 (6 bases). CDR1 and CDR2 (germline): KGHDR, SFDVKD. The CDR3 spans 14 residues. V was pared by 2 bases and J by 7 bases, with 10 bases between. This chain's CDR3 is CATSDYTGLGELFF. CDR3 sequence (DNA): TGTGCCACCAGTGATTATACAGGGCTCGGGGAGCTGTTTTTT.

This clonotype was observed many times. The chain carries TRBV12-3 or TRBV12-4 and TRBJ1-2; 7 nucleotides match TRBD1. This CDR3 is built from 14 residues. The ends lost 6 bases at V and 0 bases at J; junction bases unmatched: 4. The CDR3 coding sequence is TGTGCCAGCAGCCAGACAGGGACTAACTATGGCTACACCTTC. Translated, it gives CASSQTGTNYGYTF.

This clonotype appeared many times. The chain employs TRBV12-3 or TRBV12-4 and TRBJ1-5; D is possibly TRBD1 (6 bases). V was cut by 6 bases and J by 1 base, with 13 bases left in between. CDR3 length: 15 residues. The CDR3 reads CASSEQGGSNQPQHF. The CDR3 nucleotides read TGTGCCAGCAGCGAACAAGGGGGGAGCAATCAGCCCCAGCATTTT.

V is TRBV29-1 and J is TRBJ1-2, with 8 bases identical to TRBD1. This CDR3 contains 13 residues. V was clipped by 6 bases and J by 2 bases; unmatched bases: 5. The germline V gene encodes CDR1 SQVTM and CDR2 ANQGSEA. CDR3 DNA sequence: TGCAGCGTCGACAGGGGTGGAAACTATGGCTACACCTTC. This codes for CSVDRGGNYGYTF.

The sample holds many counts of this clonotype. The chain carries TRBV2 and TRBJ1-1; D remains unclear. V was clipped by 4 bases and J by 2 bases, with 11 bases between them. CDR1 SNHLY and CDR2 FYNNEI come from the germline V gene. This CDR3 contains 14 residues. The CDR3 DNA reads as TGTGCCAGCAGTGGAGGGCAGTTAAACACTGAAGCTTTCTTT. Amino acid sequence: CASSGGQLNTEAFF.

This chain joins TRBV30 and TRBJ2-3; TRBD2 might be the D (6 bases). This CDR3 comprises 13 residues. V lost 0 bases and J 6 bases, leaving 10 bases between the germline ends. From germline, CDR1 is GTSNPN and CDR2 SVGIG (reference sequence). CDR3 coding DNA: TGTGCCTGGAGTGTACGGGAGAGGGATACGCAGTATTTT. Encoded protein: CAWSVRERDTQYF. Variable domain in full (rest from reference TRBV30 and TRBJ2-3): SQTIHQWPATLVQPVGSPLSLECTVEGTSNPNLYWYRQAAGRGLQLLFYSVGIGQISSEVPQNLSASRPQDRQFILSSKKLLLSDSGFYLCAWSVRERDTQYFGPGTRLTVL.

This clonotype has a handful of counts. This sequence joins TRBV4-3 and TRBJ1-1; no clear D gene. Germline V gene sequence: CDR1 LGHNA, CDR2 YSLEER. Trimming took off 6 bases at V and 4 bases at J, with 15 bases between the two ends. The CDR3 is 14 residues long. CDR3 amino acids: CASSLVARITEAFF. The CDR3 DNA sequence: TGCGCCAGCAGTCTCGTGGCCAGGATCACTGAAGCTTTCTTT.

There are a few counts of this clonotype. This chain links TRBV5-1 with TRBJ1-4, with D tentatively TRBD1 (5 bases). CDR1 and CDR2 (germline): SGHRS, YFSETQ. V lost 4 bases and J lost 4, with 14 bases in between. The CDR3 sequence is 15 residues long. As DNA, the CDR3 is TGCGCCAGCAGCGCCATAGGGGTGTTTAATGAAAAACTGTTTTTT. This codes for CASSAIGVFNEKLFF.

Remarks on this clonotype: This may arise from a read error, as a much more abundant clone is one base away. This CDR3 reads CASIPQGSSYEQYF. The CDR3 DNA sequence: TGCGCCAGCATCCCACAGGGAAGCTCCTACGAGCAGTACTTC. The chain has TRBV5-1 and TRBJ2-7, with D tentatively TRBD1 (6 bases). Germline V lookup: CDR1 SGHRS, CDR2 YFSETQ. V was pared by 6 bases and J by 0 bases, with 13 bases between. The CDR3 length is 14 residues.

This clonotype has just a few counts. This chain joins TRBV12-3 or TRBV12-4 and TRBJ1-5; D is uncertain. V lost 6 bases and J lost 0, with 6 bases in between. The CDR3 runs 13 residues. CDR3 sequence reads: CASSYYSNQPQHF. CDR3 nucleotides: TGTGCCAGCAGCTATTATAGCAATCAGCCCCAGCATTTT.

This clonotype has more than one count but fewer than ten. The genes are TRBV5-4 and TRBJ2-1; tentative D call: TRBD2 (5 bases). V gave up 2 bases and J gave up 4 bases, with 10 bases separating them. The germline CDR1 and CDR2 sequences are SGHNT and YYREEE (reference sequence). This CDR3 contains 14 residues. The chain's CDR3 is CASSFVGDYNEQFF. The CDR3 DNA is TGTGCCAGCAGCTTTGTGGGAGATTACAATGAGCAGTTCTTC.

The V and J genes are TRBV20-1 and TRBJ2-3; tentative D call: TRBD2 (5 bases). The length of the CDR3 is 12 residues. In germline, CDR1 is DFQATT, CDR2 SNEGSKA (reference sequence). Between the trimmed V and J ends, which lost 0 bases and 5 bases, there was a span of 6 bases. The CDR3 reads CSARDEGDTQYF. The CDR3 DNA is TGCAGTGCTAGAGATGAGGGAGATACGCAGTATTTT.

The sample holds a few counts of this clonotype. The gene calls are TRBV4-2 and TRBJ1-5, with 8 bases identical to TRBD1. The V gene's germline CDR1 is LGHNA and CDR2 YNFKEQ. Losses at the gene ends were 0 bases for V and 6 bases for J; bases not matched to a gene: 16. The CDR3 consists of 19 residues. The CDR3 spells CASSQDVTGDFVYIQPQHF. The CDR3 bases are TGTGCCAGCAGCCAAGATGTGACAGGGGATTTTGTATACATTCAGCCCCAGCATTTT.

This clonotype appeared many times. The chain is built from TRBV29-1 and TRBJ2-5; D possibly uses TRBD1 or TRBD2 (5 bases each). Germline CDR1 SQVTM, CDR2 ANQGSEA. The length of the CDR3 is 13 residues. V was pared by 7 bases and J by 3 bases, with 15 bases between. The CDR3 is CSEDRGRKETQYF. The CDR3 coding sequence is TGCAGCGAGGACCGGGGCAGAAAAGAGACCCAGTACTTC.

This clonotype was found a few times. The V call is TRBV7-8, the J call TRBJ1-6; perhaps TRBD1 as D (6 bases). Germline assignment: CDR1 SGHVS and CDR2 FQNEAQ. The CDR3 is made up of 16 amino acids. Between the trimmed V and J ends, which lost 3 bases and 6 bases, there was a span of 15 bases. Here the CDR3 reads CASSFEGGLTNSPLHF. In nucleotides, the CDR3 is TGTGCCAGCAGCTTTGAGGGGGGACTAACTAATTCACCCCTCCACTTT. Full variable domain (remainder filled in from reference TRBV7-8 and TRBJ1-6): GAGVSQSPRYKVAKRGQDVALRCDPISGHVSLFWYQQALGQGPEFLTYFQNEAQLDKSGLPSDRFFAERPEGSVSTLKIQRTQQEDSAVYLCASSFEGGLTNSPLHFGNGTRLTVT.

This clonotype was seen a few times. V and J are TRBV30 and TRBJ2-3, with D possibly being TRBD2 (6 bases). Deletions cut 7 bases from V and 5 bases from J, with 19 bases between. The CDR3 has 14 amino acids. Germline loops: CDR1 GTSNPN, CDR2 SVGIG (reference sequence). CDR3 sequence reads: CASRSWGVGDTQYF. The CDR3 DNA reads as TGTGCCTCCAGAAGCTGGGGGGTTGGAGATACGCAGTATTTT.

This clonotype was counted ten times or more. The V gene is TRBV15, the J gene TRBJ2-1; possibly TRBD1 for D (6 bases). The CDR3 length is 13 residues. The germline V gene encodes CDR1 LNHNV and CDR2 YYDKDF (reference sequence). Trimming removed 1 base at V and 7 bases at J, with 8 bases between. CDR3 nucleotides: TGTGCCACCAGCAGAGCTAGGGGGAATGAGCAGTTCTTC. It codes for CATSRARGNEQFF.